This T cell receptor beta chain came from a study of graft-versus-host responses after intestinal transplantation. Study context: Among the recipients, transplants were multivisceral, liver-intestinal, or isolated intestinal.

Looked up from germline, CDR1 is SGHNT and CDR2 is YYREEE (reference sequence). V dropped 3 bases and J dropped 0 bases, with 10 bases sitting between them. The CDR3 totals 14 residues. The table came from immunoSEQ multiplex PCR; TCRdb's copy has only in-frame clones and leaves some out. The sample records about 110,000 clones, 93% being singletons. Only a few counts were recorded for this clone. The antigen is unknown. The rearrangement uses TRBV5-4 and TRBJ2-7, with a possible D match to TRBD1 (5 bases). The sample in question was unstimulated CD8+ T cells sorted from spleen or lymph node cells, obtained before intestinal transplant. The origin of this receptor is a human donor who received an intestinal transplant. CDR3 in amino acids: CASSSQDVSYEQYF. The CDR3 coding sequence is TGTGCCAGCAGCTCACAGGACGTCTCCTACGAGCAGTACTTC. Complete variable domain (other parts from reference TRBV5-4 and TRBJ2-7): ETGVTQSPTHLIKTRGQQVTLRCSSQSGHNTVSWYQQALGQGPQFIFQYYREEENGRGNFPPRFSGLQFPNYSSELNVNALELDDSALYLCASSSQDVSYEQYFGPGTRLTVT.